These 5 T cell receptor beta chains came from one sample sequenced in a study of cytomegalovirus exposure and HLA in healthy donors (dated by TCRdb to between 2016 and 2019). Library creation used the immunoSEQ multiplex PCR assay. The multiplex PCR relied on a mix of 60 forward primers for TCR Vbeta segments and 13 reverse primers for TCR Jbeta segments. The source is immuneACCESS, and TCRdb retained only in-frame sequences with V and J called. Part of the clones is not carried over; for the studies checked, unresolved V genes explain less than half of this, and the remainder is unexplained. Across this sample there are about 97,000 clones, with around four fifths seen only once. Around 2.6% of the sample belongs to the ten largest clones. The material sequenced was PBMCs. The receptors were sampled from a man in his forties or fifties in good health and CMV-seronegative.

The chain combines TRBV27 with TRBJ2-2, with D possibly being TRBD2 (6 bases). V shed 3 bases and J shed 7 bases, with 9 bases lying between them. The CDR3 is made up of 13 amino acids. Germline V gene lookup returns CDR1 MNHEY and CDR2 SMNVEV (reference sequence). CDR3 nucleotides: TGTGCCAGCAGTTTCGGGAGTGGCGGGGAGCTGTTTTTT. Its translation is CASSFGSGGELFF.

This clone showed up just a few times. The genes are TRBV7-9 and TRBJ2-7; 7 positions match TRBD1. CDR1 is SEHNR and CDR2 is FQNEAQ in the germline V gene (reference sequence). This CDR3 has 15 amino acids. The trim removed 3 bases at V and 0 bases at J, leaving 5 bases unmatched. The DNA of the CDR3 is TGTGCCAGCAGCTTCGACAGGGCCCGCTCCTACGAGCAGTACTTC. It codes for CASSFDRARSYEQYF.

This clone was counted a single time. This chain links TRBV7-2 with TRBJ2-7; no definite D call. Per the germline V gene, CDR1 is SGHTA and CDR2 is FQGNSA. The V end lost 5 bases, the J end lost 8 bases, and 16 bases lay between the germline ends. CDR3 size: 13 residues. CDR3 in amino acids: CASSDLGYLKQYF. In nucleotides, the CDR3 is TGTGCCAGCAGCGACCTCGGGTACTTAAAGCAGTACTTC.

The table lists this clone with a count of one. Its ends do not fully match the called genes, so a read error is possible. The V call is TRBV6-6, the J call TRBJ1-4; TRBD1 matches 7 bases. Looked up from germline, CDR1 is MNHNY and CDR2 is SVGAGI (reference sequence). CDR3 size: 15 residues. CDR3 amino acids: CASSYSGRGNEKLFF. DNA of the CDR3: TGTGCCAGCAGCTACTCGGGCAGGGGGAATGAAAAACTGTTTTTT.

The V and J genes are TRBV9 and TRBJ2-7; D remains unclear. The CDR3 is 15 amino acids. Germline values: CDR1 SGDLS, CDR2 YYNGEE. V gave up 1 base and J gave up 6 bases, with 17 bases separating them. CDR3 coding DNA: TGTGCCAGCAGCGTAACCGCCCTCGAGGCCGGCGAGCAGTACTTC. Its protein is CASSVTALEAGEQYF.